The 14 T cell receptor beta chains presented below share a single source sample, sequenced in a study of shared clonotypes between healthy human individuals. The naive CD8 population came from CD45RO-negative cells selected for CCR7, without terminally differentiated effector memory CD45RA+ cells. The table came from immunoSEQ multiplex PCR; TCRdb's copy has only in-frame clones and leaves some out. The table lists millions of clones, about 92% of them singletons, with 1.7% in the top ten. The sequenced sample consisted of naive CD8+ T cells from PBMCs. These receptors originate from a man aged 18-30 years in good health. Some clones in this sample may be carry-over from other donors' samples.

This clone was seen only once. This chain joins TRBV27 and TRBJ2-7; 9 bases agree with TRBD2. The germline V gene has CDR1 MNHEY and CDR2 SMNVEV (reference sequence). The CDR3 covers 15 residues. Germline trimming cut 6 bases from V and 6 bases from J; bases unmatched to any gene: 12. The CDR3, as DNA: TGTGCCAGCAGCGAATTTAGCGGGAGCGTTTCCGAGCAGTACTTC. Protein product: CASSEFSGSVSEQYF.

This chain connects TRBV10-3 to TRBJ1-1, with TRBD1 matching over 8 bases. Trimming at V came to 6 bases and at J to 2 bases, leaving 11 bases not matched to a gene. CDR1 and CDR2 from the germline V gene are ENHRY and SYGVKD. CDR3 size: 16 residues. The CDR3 sequence: CAIRRDRLKENTEAFF. The CDR3 nucleotides are TGTGCCATCAGAAGGGACAGGTTAAAGGAAAACACTGAAGCTTTCTTT.

The chain carries TRBV7-9 and TRBJ2-3; possible D gene TRBD2, 6 bases. The CDR3 totals 13 residues. V was shortened by 5 bases and J by 7 bases, with 13 bases between the two germline ends. CDR1 and CDR2 (germline): SEHNR, FQNEAQ (reference sequence). The CDR3 nucleotides read TGTGCCAGCAGCCCCCAGACTAGTTATACGCAGTATTTT. Translating gives CASSPQTSYTQYF.

The genes are TRBV5-5 and TRBJ2-7; D is unclear. The germline V gene has CDR1 SGHKS and CDR2 YYEKEE (reference sequence). V lost 2 bases to trimming and J lost 3 bases, with 15 bases between them. The CDR3 loop spans 15 amino acids. The CDR3 DNA reads as TGTGCCAGCAGCTTCCTCCTCTGGTCCGACTACGAGCAGTACTTC. Its protein is CASSFLLWSDYEQYF.

The chain joins TRBV15 to TRBJ1-4; the D is unclear. Germline V gene data show CDR1 as LNHNV and CDR2 as YYDKDF (reference sequence). CDR3 length equals 12 residues. V was clipped by 2 bases and J by 10 bases, with 8 bases between them. CDR3 loop: CATSRRSGKLFF. CDR3 nucleotides: TGTGCCACCAGCAGACGCTCCGGAAAACTGTTTTTT.

The chain uses TRBV6-1 and TRBJ1-1; D is undetermined. Between the trimmed V and J ends, which lost 4 bases and 1 base, there was a span of 10 bases. CDR3 length: 14 amino acids. Germline loops: CDR1 MNHNS, CDR2 SASEGT. CDR3 loop: CASSGVGQNTEAFF. The DNA for the CDR3 is TGTGCCAGCAGTGGAGTAGGGCAGAACACTGAAGCTTTCTTT.

V and J are TRBV7-9 and TRBJ2-1; 15 bases match TRBD2. The ends lost 5 bases at V and 7 bases at J; junction bases unmatched: 9. Germline V lookup: CDR1 SEHNR, CDR2 FQNEAQ (reference sequence). This CDR3 has 17 residues. The CDR3 loop reads CASSQPGLAGGLNEQFF. The DNA for the CDR3 is TGTGCCAGCAGCCAACCGGGACTAGCGGGAGGACTTAATGAGCAGTTCTTC.

This sequence joins TRBV29-1 and TRBJ1-2, with D unresolved. CDR1 SQVTM and CDR2 ANQGSEA come from the germline V gene. CDR3 length equals 16 residues. V was shortened by 0 bases and J by 3 bases, with 17 bases between the two germline ends. The DNA for the CDR3 is TGCAGCGTTGAAGACATATTAAGTCCTGAAGACTATGGCTACACCTTC. Protein: CSVEDILSPEDYGYTF.

This chain uses TRBV30 with TRBJ2-2; TRBD2 matches 7 bases. Germline V gene lookup returns CDR1 GTSNPN and CDR2 SVGIG (reference sequence). This CDR3 spans 14 amino acids. Trimming took 3 bases from V and 4 from J; bases not matched to a gene: 5. This CDR3 is CAWRERGITGELFF. CDR3 bases: TGTGCCTGGAGAGAGCGGGGCATCACCGGGGAGCTGTTTTTT.

This clone appeared a single time. This chain uses TRBV7-9 with TRBJ2-3; 7 nucleotides align to TRBD2. Germline V lookup: CDR1 SEHNR, CDR2 FQNEAQ (reference sequence). There are 17 residues in the CDR3. After removal of 1 base from V and 2 bases from J, the junction contained 9 bases not matched to a gene. CDR3 amino acids: CASSLGTGRETTDTQYF. The CDR3 DNA is TGTGCCAGCAGCTTAGGAACTGGGCGGGAGACCACAGATACGCAGTATTTT. The full variable domain, in which reference TRBV7-9 and TRBJ2-3 provide the parts outside the CDR3, is DTGVSQNPRHKITKRGQNVTFRCDPISEHNRLYWYRQTLGQGPEFLTYFQNEAQLEKSRLLSDRFSAERPKGSFSTLEIQRTEQGDSAMYLCASSLGTGRETTDTQYFGPGTRLTVL.

The chain is built from TRBV10-1 and TRBJ2-1; 8 bases agree with TRBD2. The CDR3 consists of 14 residues. From germline, CDR1 is WNHNN and CDR2 SYGVQD (reference sequence). Trimming removed 2 bases from V and 4 bases from J; junction bases left unmatched: 1. DNA for the CDR3: TGCGCCAGCAGTGAGCGGGGGGGGTACAATGAGCAGTTCTTC. It encodes CASSERGGYNEQFF.

The chain has TRBV5-1 and TRBJ2-5; weak D call: TRBD1 (6 bases). Germline lookup yields CDR1 SGHRS and CDR2 YFSETQ. V was clipped by 4 bases and J by 2 bases, with 15 bases between them. The CDR3 is 15 amino acids. This CDR3 is CASSPGTLDQETQYF. Written as DNA, the CDR3 is TGCGCCAGCAGCCCGGGGACACTGGATCAAGAGACCCAGTACTTC.

This chain links TRBV4-1 with TRBJ1-3, with a tentative D call TRBD1 (5 bases). The germline V gene has CDR1 MGHRA and CDR2 YSYEKL. V was clipped by 0 bases and J by 0 bases, with 9 bases between them. There are 16 residues in the CDR3. Here the CDR3 reads CASSQEGPSSGNTIYF. The CDR3 nucleotides read TGCGCCAGCAGCCAAGAGGGGCCGAGCTCTGGAAACACCATATATTTT.

V is TRBV7-3 and J is TRBJ2-1, with 10 bases fitting TRBD2. Unmatched junction bases numbered 2, after V lost 4 bases and J lost 2 bases. Per the germline V gene, CDR1 is SGHTA and CDR2 is FQGTGA. The CDR3 consists of 15 residues. This chain's CDR3 is CASSWGTSAYNEQFF. In DNA, the CDR3 is TGTGCCAGCAGCTGGGGGACTAGCGCCTACAATGAGCAGTTCTTC.